Listed here is a single T cell receptor beta chain. It has no known antigen specificity. No much larger clone is present one base from it, and per-base qualities are unavailable. Other DNA sequences in the same sample also yield this CDR3. The data are from a study of high-grade serous ovarian cancer treatment subgroups listed by TCRdb under 2021. Regarding the research as a whole: Sequencing yielded a mean of around 14,000 reads and some 7,500 unique TCR beta rearrangements per sample. Under a laparoscopic triage algorithm, patients with high-grade serous ovarian cancer were grouped by complete gross resection or by neoadjuvant chemotherapy response, and the study profiled the TCR beta repertoires of these patients. The cohort comprised roughly 30 patients: 10 with no residual disease after primary surgery (R0), 10 excellent NACT responders, and 10 poor NACT responders. In total there were some 100 samples, since every patient provided one primary tumor sample and two metastatic tumor samples. Summary of the overall study and its limitations: Bulk tumor TCR sequencing lacked spatial information, limiting insight into HGSC tumor complexity and diversity. Tumors from the same patient had repertoire similarity ranging from about 0.095 to 0.8, while tumors from different patients showed almost no similarity. Neoantigen level correlated positively with TCR clonal relatedness, and copy number variation and mutation load from whole-genome sequencing showed a positive trend with TCR clonal relatedness. TCR repertoire analyses focused on CDR3; CDR1 and CDR2 were not analyzed.

Tumor samples were obtained before definitive surgery or chemotherapy. Genomic DNA was extracted by the MD Anderson Biospecimen Extraction Resource, and TCR sequencing was done by the MD Anderson Cancer Genomics Laboratory. High-throughput TCR profiling via ImmunoSEQ was performed on the 70 to 95 tumor samples. As for the original processing: Repertoire diversity metrics included richness (unique productive sequences), clonality, evenness and relatedness; Bhattacharyya coefficient assessed similarity between samples. A sensitivity analysis excluded TCRs with fewer than two reads and gave consistent conclusions. TCRdb retrieved this table from immuneACCESS and kept in-frame rearrangements only. Not all clones are present; in checked studies, unresolved V genes account for under half, and no reason is known for the remainder. The D gene and trimming were derived from the DNA, and the V and J assignments and clone size from that table. This sample is represented by about 16,000 clones; 73% of them were singletons. The ten largest clonotypes hold over 4% of the sample.

The material sequenced was tumor tissue. The TCR was taken from a human donor with high-grade serous ovarian cancer.

The DNA is TGTGCCTGGAGTGTACAAGGGTATTCACCCCTCCACTTT. The encoded protein is CAWSVQGYSPLHF. The chain was built from TRBV30 and TRBJ1-6, with no confidently assigned D gene. Including cysteine and phenylalanine, the CDR3 has 13 amino acids. The CDR3 DNA has 39 bases and is translated from base 1. V and J are truncated by 0 bases and 8 bases respectively, leaving an intervening sequence of 8 bases. In the germline V gene (reference sequence), CDR1 corresponds to GTSNPN and CDR2 to SVGIG.